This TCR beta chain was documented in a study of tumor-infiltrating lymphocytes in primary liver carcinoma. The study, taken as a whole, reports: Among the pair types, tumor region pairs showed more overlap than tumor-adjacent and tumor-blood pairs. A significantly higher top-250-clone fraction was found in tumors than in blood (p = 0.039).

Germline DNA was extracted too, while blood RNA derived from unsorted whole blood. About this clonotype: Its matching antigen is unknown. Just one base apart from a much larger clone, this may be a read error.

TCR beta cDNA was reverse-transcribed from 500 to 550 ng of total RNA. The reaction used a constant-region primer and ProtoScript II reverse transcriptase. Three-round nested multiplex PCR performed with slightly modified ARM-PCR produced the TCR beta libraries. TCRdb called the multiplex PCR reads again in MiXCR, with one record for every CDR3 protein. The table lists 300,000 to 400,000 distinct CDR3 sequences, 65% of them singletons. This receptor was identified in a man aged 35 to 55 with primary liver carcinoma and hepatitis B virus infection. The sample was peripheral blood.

The CDR3 nucleotides read TGTGCCAGCAGATGGGAGGGATACAATGAGCAGCTCTTC. As protein: CASRWEGYNEQLF. V is TRBV6-2 or TRBV6-3 and J is TRBJ2-1, with 7 bases that match TRBD2. This CDR3 is 13 amino acids long. CDR1 is MNHEY and CDR2 is SVGEGT in the germline V gene.